This T cell receptor beta chain is from a study of T cell changes during pregnancy in multiple sclerosis. Sequencing was performed with immunoSEQ multiplex PCR; in TCRdb, only in-frame clones are kept and a portion is missing. The data show more than 35,000 clones, 88% seen once. Trimming pared 4 bases from V and 6 bases from J, leaving 12 bases between. CDR3 length: 13 amino acids. Germline values: CDR1 MNHEY, CDR2 SVGAGI. Sequencing was performed on CD8+ T cells from peripheral blood mononuclear cells, taken after pregnancy. The TCR comes from a female donor in good health, enrolled as a control in a pregnancy study. The V call is TRBV6-5, the J call TRBJ1-1; D not certain. The chain's CDR3 is CASSSGMAAEAFF. In DNA, the CDR3 is TGTGCCAGCAGTTCTGGTATGGCCGCTGAAGCTTTCTTT.